One and the same sample provided the 17 T cell receptor beta chains below, sequenced in a study of blood T cell repertoires in COVID-19. Only in-frame clones appear in the TCRdb table, and some are missing; sequencing was by immunoSEQ multiplex PCR. The sample comprises under 150,000 clones, around 91% of which are singletons, and 3% rests with the top ten. The specimen sequenced was peripheral blood. The receptors shown here come from a woman aged 55-69 years with active COVID-19.

The rearrangement links TRBV5-1 to TRBJ2-7; TRBD2 is a possible D gene (6 bases). CDR1 is SGHRS, CDR2 YFSETQ, per germline. The CDR3 runs to 14 residues. The V and J ends lost 7 bases and 5 bases respectively, with 19 bases between them. In DNA, the CDR3 is TGCGCCAGCGGCTCAAAGGAGGGAATGCACGAGCAGTACTTC. Its translation: CASGSKEGMHEQYF.

The chain joins TRBV7-2 to TRBJ1-2; 10 bases match TRBD1. CDR1 is SGHTA and CDR2 is FQGNSA in the germline V gene. Trimming removed 4 bases from V and 2 bases from J; junction bases left unmatched: 4. The CDR3 is 15 residues long. CDR3 nucleotide sequence: TGTGCCAGCAGCTCTTCGACAGGGGGCAACTATGGCTACACCTTC. It translates to CASSSSTGGNYGYTF. Variable domain in full (rest from reference TRBV7-2 and TRBJ1-2): GAGVSQSPSNKVTEKGKDVELRCDPISGHTALYWYRQSLGQGLEFLIYFQGNSAPDKSGLPSDRFSAERTGGSVSTLTIQRTQQEDSAVYLCASSSSTGGNYGYTFGSGTRLTVV.

This chain links TRBV30 with TRBJ1-3; 7 nucleotides align to TRBD1. This CDR3 contains 13 residues. Germline V gene lookup returns CDR1 GTSNPN and CDR2 SVGIG (reference sequence). Trimming removed 2 bases from V and 4 bases from J; junction bases left unmatched: 2. The CDR3 sequence is CAWSTGAGNTIYF. The CDR3 DNA reads as TGTGCCTGGAGTACAGGGGCCGGAAACACCATATATTTT.

This chain links TRBV7-7 with TRBJ2-1; TRBD2 aligns across 10 bases. Germline CDR1 and CDR2: SSHAT and FNYEAQ (reference sequence). CDR3 length: 16 residues. The trim removed 2 bases at V and 7 bases at J, leaving 8 bases unmatched. The CDR3 region has the DNA TGTGCCAGCAGCTTAAGGCTAGCGGGAGAGGGGAATGAGCAGTTCTTC. It yields the protein CASSLRLAGEGNEQFF.

As for this clone: Within the sample, other DNA sequences also encode this same CDR3. J is TRBJ1-1 and V is TRBV9; 7 nucleotides agree with TRBD1. V dropped 0 bases and J dropped 0; count of bases not matched to a gene: 2. This CDR3 has 15 amino acids. Per germline, CDR1 SGDLS and CDR2 YYNGEE. The CDR3 here is CASSVGDRLNTEAFF. DNA of the CDR3: TGTGCCAGCAGCGTAGGGGACAGATTGAACACTGAAGCTTTCTTT.

This chain connects TRBV6-5 to TRBJ2-3; the D gene is possibly TRBD2 (6 bases). The CDR3 runs 12 residues. V was trimmed by 4 bases and J by 8 bases, leaving 10 bases between them. In germline, CDR1 is MNHEY, CDR2 SVGAGI. The CDR3 DNA is TGTGCCAGCAGTTTACTAGCCATTACGCAGTATTTT. This codes for CASSLLAITQYF.

The chain uses TRBV19 and TRBJ2-4; no clear D. The germline CDR1 and CDR2 sequences are LNHDA and SQIVND (reference sequence). The ends were cut back, 2 bases at V and 6 bases at J, with 17 bases in the middle. The CDR3 extends over 16 amino acids. CDR3 in amino acids: CASSIYPNPSGNIQYF. The CDR3 DNA reads TGTGCCAGTAGTATATACCCTAACCCCTCAGGAAACATTCAGTACTTC.

The gene calls are TRBV4-3 and TRBJ2-3; TRBD2 aligns across 14 bases. The germline V gene has CDR1 LGHNA and CDR2 YSLEER. V gave up 5 bases and J gave up 6 bases; unmatched junction bases: 4. This CDR3 is built from 15 residues. The CDR3 DNA reads as TGCGCCAGCAGCTTGGGACTAGCGGGAGCGGATACGCAGTATTTT. It translates to CASSLGLAGADTQYF.

DNA for the CDR3: TGCAGCGTCCCGACTCAGGGGGCACGGGGCTACACCTTC. Translating gives CSVPTQGARGYTF. The chain couples TRBV29-1 to TRBJ1-2; 8 positions agree with TRBD1. V was pared by 6 bases and J by 8 bases, with 11 bases of the junction left unmatched. The CDR3 covers 13 residues. The germline CDR1 and CDR2 sequences are SQVTM and ANQGSEA. The full variable domain, with the rest looked up from reference TRBV29-1 and TRBJ1-2, is SAVISQKPSRDICQRGTSLTIQCQVDSQVTMMFWYRQQPGQSLTLIATANQGSEATYESGFVIDKFPISRPNLTFSTLTVSNMSPEDSSIYLCSVPTQGARGYTFGSGTRLTVV.

The chain carries TRBV5-4 and TRBJ1-1; tentatively, D is TRBD1 (6 bases). Per the germline V gene, CDR1 is SGHNT and CDR2 is YYREEE (reference sequence). The CDR3 spans 15 residues. V lost 1 base and J 1 base, leaving 11 bases between the germline ends. CDR3 bases: TGTGCCAGCAGCTTGCGGGGGGGGGCGAACACTGAAGCTTTCTTT. It is translated as CASSLRGGANTEAFF.

This clone was observed a few times. The chain joins TRBV4-3 to TRBJ2-7; no definite D call. The V gene lost 1 base and the J gene lost 2 bases, with 12 bases spanning the gap. The germline gives CDR1 LGHNA, CDR2 YSLEER. The CDR3 sequence is 15 residues long. The CDR3 region has the DNA TGCGCCAGCAGCCAAGGGCGTACAGCTCCCTACGAGCAGTACTTC. Encoded protein: CASSQGRTAPYEQYF.

This chain uses TRBV7-9 with TRBJ2-3; D is possibly TRBD2 (5 bases). V lost 7 bases and J 3 bases, leaving 14 bases between the germline ends. The CDR3 sequence is 14 residues long. CDR1 SEHNR and CDR2 FQNEAQ come from the germline V gene (reference sequence). The CDR3 here is CASMVGAATDTQYF. CDR3 sequence (DNA): TGTGCCAGCATGGTGGGAGCAGCGACAGATACGCAGTATTTT.

The chain combines TRBV7-2 with TRBJ1-2; D remains unclear. This CDR3 is built from 12 residues. Trimming removed 3 bases from V and 13 bases from J, with 15 bases in between. Germline CDR1 is SGHTA and CDR2 is FQGNSA. The CDR3 DNA reads as TGTGCCAGCAGCTTGGAAGCGGGTTCGATCACCTTC. This encodes CASSLEAGSITF.

The rearrangement links TRBV15 to TRBJ2-1, with 9 bases aligning to TRBD1. Germline V gene data show CDR1 as LNHNV and CDR2 as YYDKDF (reference sequence). This CDR3 region has 15 residues. Trimming took 1 base from V and 4 from J; bases not matched to a gene: 2. The CDR3 region has the DNA TGTGCCACCAGCAGAGGGGACAGGGCATACAATGAGCAGTTCTTC. Translated, it gives CATSRGDRAYNEQFF.

This clone was observed once. The gene calls are TRBV28 and TRBJ2-2; 7 bases agree with TRBD2. V shed 8 bases, J shed 3 bases, and the junction held 6 bases outside the gene matches. Per the germline V gene, CDR1 is MDHEN and CDR2 is SYDVKM. The CDR3 consists of 14 residues. CDR3 bases: TGTGCCAGCCGCGGGAGAAACTACACCGGGGAGCTGTTTTTT. It specifies CASRGRNYTGELFF.

The chain combines TRBV7-9 with TRBJ2-1; 7 nucleotides agree with TRBD2. Looked up from germline, CDR1 is SEHNR and CDR2 is FQNEAQ (reference sequence). The V and J ends lost 7 bases and 4 bases, in that order; junction bases with no gene match: 10. This CDR3 has 15 amino acids. In DNA form, the CDR3 reads TGTGCCAGCATTGGGAGGGCTACCCGTTACAATGAGCAGTTCTTC. It specifies CASIGRATRYNEQFF. The full variable domain, its missing parts supplied by reference TRBV7-9 and TRBJ2-1, is DTGVSQNPRHKITKRGQNVTFRCDPISEHNRLYWYRQTLGQGPEFLTYFQNEAQLEKSRLLSDRFSAERPKGSFSTLEIQRTEQGDSAMYLCASIGRATRYNEQFFGPGTRLTVL.

As DNA, the CDR3 is TGTGCCAGAAGCGATGCCGGGACTAGCGGGAGTGGAACCTACGAGCAGTACTTC. This translates into CARSDAGTSGSGTYEQYF. V gene TRBV5-3 combines with J gene TRBJ2-7; 14 bases are shared with TRBD2. TRBV5-3 is an open reading frame whose function is uncertain. The V gene end was trimmed by 4 bases and the J gene end by 2 bases; junction bases not matched to a gene: 11. This CDR3 is 18 amino acids long.